A selection of T cell receptor beta chains follows, all from one sample in a study of T cell responses to AZD1222 COVID-19 vaccine. The table came from immunoSEQ multiplex PCR; TCRdb's copy has only in-frame clones and leaves some out. The table includes around 140,000 clones, around 92% detected once. The starting material was peripheral blood, obtained 28 days after the second AZD1222 dose. The receptors here all came from an adult who received the AZD1222 COVID-19 vaccine. Both conserved end residues are part of each CDR3. Fields, in order: clone size, V gene, D gene, J gene, CDR3 protein, CDR3 DNA. D genes are given only for firm matches. Rows give clone size only sometimes, using once, few, many, or a class for an expanded clone.

NA,TRBV15,NA,TRBJ1-1,CATSRVLPPEAFF,TGTGCCACCAGCAGGGTTTTACCCCCGGAAGCTTTCTTT
NA,TRBV7-2,NA,TRBJ2-7,CASSLSPGPYEQYF,TGTGCCAGCAGCTTATCACCGGGACCCTACGAGCAGTACTTC
NA,TRBV5-1,TRBD2,TRBJ2-1,CASSPRLAGYNEQFF,TGCGCCAGCAGCCCCCGACTAGCGGGCTATAATGAGCAGTTCTTC
NA,TRBV6-1,NA,TRBJ2-2,CASSELTGGAGELFF,TGTGCCAGCAGTGAATTAACAGGAGGGGCCGGGGAGCTGTTTTTT
NA,TRBV28,NA,TRBJ1-4,CASNTRGEKLFF,TGTGCCAGCAACACCCGGGGGGAAAAACTGTTTTTT
NA,TRBV28,TRBD1,TRBJ2-3,CASSLFNVAPGQGPGRDTQYF,TGTGCCAGCAGTTTATTCAACGTAGCGCCGGGACAGGGCCCCGGGAGAGATACGCAGTATTTT
NA,TRBV28,TRBD1,TRBJ1-2,CASSLLRRGSGGAGGGYTF,TGTGCCAGCAGCCTACTACGAAGGGGGTCAGGGGGCGCGGGTGGTGGCTACACCTTC
NA,TRBV3-1/TRBV3-2,TRBD2,TRBJ2-5,CASSQDLSGRLETQYF,TGTGCCAGCAGCCAAGATCTAAGCGGGAGGTTGGAGACCCAGTACTTC
NA,TRBV18,TRBD1,TRBJ1-5,CASSLTGDSNQPQHF,TGTGCCAGCTCGCTGACAGGGGATAGCAATCAGCCCCAGCATTTT
NA,TRBV19,NA,TRBJ2-2,CASSMGSNTGELFF,TGTGCCAGTAGTATGGGGTCGAACACCGGGGAGCTGTTTTTT
NA,TRBV15,TRBD1,TRBJ1-5,CATSKQGAAQPQHF,TGTGCCACCAGCAAACAGGGGGCGGCTCAGCCCCAGCATTTT
NA,TRBV28,NA,TRBJ1-5,CASSTRDFSNQPQHF,TGTGCCAGCAGTACGAGGGACTTTAGCAATCAGCCCCAGCATTTT
NA,TRBV7-9,TRBD2,TRBJ2-1,CASSSGTSGMPTQFF,TGTGCCAGCAGCTCAGGGACTAGCGGGATGCCTACGCAGTTCTTC
once,TRBV6-6,NA,TRBJ1-3,CASSYSGDSGNTIYF,TGTGCCAGCAGTTACTCGGGAGACTCTGGAAACACCATATATTTT
NA,TRBV19,NA,TRBJ1-4,CASRPRANEKLFF,TGTGCCAGTAGACCGAGAGCTAATGAAAAACTGTTTTTT
once,TRBV5-1,NA,TRBJ2-7,CASTSGSAYQYEQYF,TGCGCCAGTACCTCAGGGTCCGCATATCAATACGAGCAGTACTTC
NA,TRBV28,NA,TRBJ2-3,CASSPSGQRVTDTQYF,TGTGCCAGCAGTCCATCAGGGCAGCGGGTCACAGATACGCAGTATTTT
NA,TRBV7-2,TRBD2,TRBJ2-7,CASTGAGVPLEQYF,TGTGCCAGCACAGGAGCGGGAGTTCCTCTCGAGCAGTACTTC
NA,TRBV7-2,NA,TRBJ2-7,CASSLRASVYYEQYF,TGTGCCAGCAGCTTACGTGCCAGTGTCTACTACGAGCAGTACTTC
few,TRBV28,NA,TRBJ1-5,CASSLTSLYVLDYSNQPQHF,TGTGCCAGCAGTCTCACCTCCCTTTATGTCCTTGACTATAGCAATCAGCCCCAGCATTTT
NA,TRBV18,NA,TRBJ1-1,CASSASIGVTEAFF,TGTGCCAGCTCAGCTTCCATCGGGGTCACTGAAGCTTTCTTT
NA,TRBV24-1,NA,TRBJ1-2,CATSQERGYGYTF,TGTGCCACCAGCCAGGAGAGAGGCTATGGCTACACCTTC
NA,TRBV7-3,NA,TRBJ2-5,CASSPNREGETQYF,TGTGCCAGCAGCCCCAACAGGGAGGGGGAGACCCAGTACTTC
NA,TRBV6-6,NA,TRBJ2-7,CASSLVRSYEQYF,TGTGCCAGCAGTTTAGTACGTTCCTACGAGCAGTACTTC
NA,TRBV6-2/TRBV6-3,NA,TRBJ1-1,CASSYSQGNTEAFF,TGTGCCAGCAGTTACAGTCAGGGGAACACTGAAGCTTTCTTT
NA,TRBV28,NA,TRBJ1-2,CASSFYGDTNYGYTF,TGTGCCAGCAGTTTTTATGGGGATACTAACTATGGCTACACCTTC
NA,TRBV5-4,NA,TRBJ2-2,CASSLGPGNTGELFF,TGTGCCAGCAGCTTGGGACCTGGGAACACCGGGGAGCTGTTTTTT
NA,TRBV2,NA,TRBJ1-5,CASSGHRSGNQPQHF,TGTGCCAGCAGTGGACACCGTTCGGGCAATCAGCCCCAGCATTTT
NA,TRBV13,NA,TRBJ1-1,CASSGAGARNTEAFF,TGTGCCAGCAGCGGCGCGGGGGCTCGGAACACTGAAGCTTTCTTT
NA,TRBV28,NA,TRBJ1-5,CASRPYGGLGNQPQHF,TGTGCCAGCAGACCATACGGGGGGCTAGGCAATCAGCCCCAGCATTTT
once,TRBV29-1,NA,TRBJ2-1,CSVVPYNEQFF,TGCAGCGTTGTCCCCTACAATGAGCAGTTCTTC
NA,TRBV6-5,NA,TRBJ1-2,CASSYSSGINYGYTF,TGTGCCAGCAGTTACTCGAGCGGGATTAACTATGGCTACACCTTC
NA,TRBV4-3,NA,TRBJ1-2,CASSQDLGEGGYTF,TGCGCCAGCAGCCAAGATTTAGGAGAGGGAGGCTACACCTTC
NA,TRBV6-2/TRBV6-3,TRBD2,TRBJ2-3,CASSPTRTIAGGSDF,TGTGCCAGCAGCCCAACCCGAACGATAGCGGGAGGCAGTGATTTT
once,TRBV19,TRBD1,TRBJ2-6,CASGRQGAGANVLTF,TGTGCCAGTGGACGACAGGGCGCTGGGGCCAACGTCCTGACTTTC
NA,TRBV19,TRBD1,TRBJ2-1,CASSIGQGYNEQFF,TGTGCCAGTAGTATCGGACAGGGTTACAATGAGCAGTTCTTC
once,TRBV19,TRBD2,TRBJ2-2,CASSGRGELFF,TGTGCCAGTAGCGGGAGGGGGGAGCTGTTTTTT
NA,TRBV28,TRBD2,TRBJ2-1,CASSPKRERINEQFF,TGTGCCAGCAGTCCCAAGCGGGAGAGAATTAATGAGCAGTTCTTC
NA,TRBV15,TRBD1,TRBJ2-1,CATSRRQGVNEQFF,TGTGCCACCAGCAGGAGACAGGGGGTCAATGAGCAGTTCTTC
NA,TRBV5-1,TRBD2,TRBJ2-2,CASSARGGTTGELFF,TGCGCCAGCAGCGCGCGGGGGGGAACAACCGGGGAGCTGTTTTTT
NA,TRBV7-2,NA,TRBJ2-2,CASSLMGRGELFF,TGTGCCAGCAGCTTAATGGGGCGAGGGGAGCTGTTTTTT
few,TRBV30,TRBD1,TRBJ2-4,CAWSGTGINIQYF,TGTGCCTGGTCTGGGACAGGGATAAACATTCAGTACTTC
NA,TRBV5-1,NA,TRBJ1-6,CASSSGLGASPLHF,TGCGCCAGCAGCTCGGGACTGGGGGCTTCACCCCTCCACTTT
NA,TRBV11-1,NA,TRBJ2-2,CASSFGFTTNTGELFF,TGTGCCAGCAGCTTTGGGTTTACAACGAACACCGGGGAGCTGTTTTTT
NA,TRBV7-9,NA,TRBJ1-4,CASSFQQGLGEKLFF,TGTGCCAGCAGCTTCCAACAGGGCCTCGGTGAAAAACTGTTTTTT
NA,TRBV29-1,NA,TRBJ1-2,CSVRLAYGYTF,TGCAGCGTCAGACTGGCGTATGGCTACACCTTC
NA,TRBV4-3,TRBD1,TRBJ1-1,CASSQDRQGEAFF,TGCGCCAGCAGCCAAGATAGACAGGGAGAAGCTTTCTTT